Listed below are T cell receptor beta chains from one sample, sequenced in a study of Ad26.COV2.S vaccination and SARS-CoV-2 variants. TCRdb keeps only in-frame clones here, not all; method: immunoSEQ multiplex PCR. Of roughly 680,000 clones listed, 80% to 90% are singletons. This sample comprised peripheral blood, obtained in a trial of Ad26.COV2.S vaccine versus placebo. The source of these receptors is a person aged 18-65 years who received the Ad26.COV2.S COVID-19 vaccine or a placebo. Both conserved end residues are part of each CDR3. The order of the fields is D gene, V gene, J gene, clone size, CDR3 protein, CDR3 DNA. D genes are given only for firm matches. Where a row states a size, it is once, few, many or the class of an expanded clone; other rows omit it.

>.|TRBV24-1|TRBJ1-1|.
CATRSASRTTEAFF
TGTGCCACCAGGTCGGCGAGTCGAACGACTGAAGCTTTCTTT
>TRBD1|TRBV27|TRBJ2-1|.
CASRTSGTGNEQFF
TGTGCCAGCAGAACCTCCGGGACAGGCAATGAGCAGTTCTTC
>.|TRBV5-6|TRBJ2-2|.
CASSWIGNGELFF
TGTGCCAGCAGCTGGATCGGGAACGGGGAGCTGTTTTTT
>TRBD1|TRBV30|TRBJ1-4|.
CAWMRDRNEKLFF
TGTGCCTGGATGAGGGACAGGAATGAAAAACTGTTTTTT
>.|TRBV29-1|TRBJ1-4|.
CSATQTLNEKLFF
TGCAGCGCCACCCAGACCCTTAATGAAAAACTGTTTTTT
>.|TRBV5-1|TRBJ2-7|.
CASSLGDWSSYEQYF
TGCGCCAGCAGCTTGGGAGATTGGAGCTCCTACGAGCAGTACTTC
>.|TRBV7-9|TRBJ1-5|.
CASSLSWDQPQHF
TGTGCCAGCAGCTTGAGCTGGGATCAGCCCCAGCATTTT
>TRBD1|TRBV6-5|TRBJ2-7|.
CASSSQGSYEQYF
TGTGCCAGCAGTTCACAGGGGTCCTACGAGCAGTACTTC
>.|TRBV5-1|TRBJ1-6|once
CASSLDGRFNSPLHF
TGCGCCAGCAGCTTGGATGGGAGATTTAATTCACCCCTCCACTTT
>TRBD1|TRBV11-3|TRBJ2-2|.
CASSFGQGASGELFF
TGTGCCAGCAGCTTTGGACAGGGGGCATCCGGGGAGCTGTTTTTT
>.|TRBV14|TRBJ2-1|.
CASAGQIYNEQFF
TGTGCCAGTGCGGGACAGATCTACAATGAGCAGTTCTTC
>.|TRBV6-6|TRBJ1-6|.
CASSVNSPLHF
TGTGCCAGCAGTGTCAATTCACCCCTCCACTTT
>.|TRBV5-6|TRBJ1-1|.
CASSFARHTEAFF
TGTGCCAGCAGCTTCGCCAGGCACACTGAAGCTTTCTTT
>.|TRBV7-9|TRBJ1-5|.
CASSPTGPNQPQHF
TGTGCCAGCAGTCCAACAGGGCCGAACCAGCCCCAGCATTTT
>.|TRBV2|TRBJ2-3|.
CASSEGHRRDTQYF
TGTGCCAGCAGTGAGGGACACCGTCGGGATACGCAGTATTTT
>.|TRBV12-3/TRBV12-4|TRBJ1-5|.
CASSQTTQPQHF
TGTGCCAGCAGCCAGACCACTCAGCCCCAGCATTTT
>.|TRBV7-2|TRBJ1-5|.
CASSLDRDQPQHF
TGTGCCAGCAGCTTAGACAGGGATCAGCCCCAGCATTTT
>TRBD1|TRBV19|TRBJ1-2|.
CASGPGGALVLGYTF
TGTGCCAGCGGACCAGGGGGCGCATTAGTATTGGGCTACACCTTC
>TRBD1|TRBV18|TRBJ2-7|few
CASSPTGQGVYEQYF
TGTGCCAGCTCACCAACGGGACAGGGGGTTTACGAGCAGTACTTC
>TRBD1|TRBV5-5|TRBJ2-7|many
CASSSPGQGYEQYF
TGTGCCAGCAGCTCCCCGGGACAGGGCTACGAGCAGTACTTC
>.|TRBV24-1|TRBJ2-3|once
CATSSPRDSTDTQYF
TGTGCCACCAGTTCCCCCCGGGACAGCACAGATACGCAGTATTTT
>.|TRBV11-1|TRBJ2-6|.
CASSLLQGSNVLTF
TGTGCCAGCAGCCTGCTACAGGGTTCCAACGTCCTGACTTTC
>TRBD2|TRBV27|TRBJ2-7|.
CASSSGLAGYEQYF
TGTGCCAGCAGTTCCGGACTAGCGGGCTACGAGCAGTACTTC
>TRBD2|TRBV9|TRBJ2-5|once
CASSVSGRETQYF
TGTGCCAGCAGCGTATCCGGGAGGGAGACCCAGTACTTC